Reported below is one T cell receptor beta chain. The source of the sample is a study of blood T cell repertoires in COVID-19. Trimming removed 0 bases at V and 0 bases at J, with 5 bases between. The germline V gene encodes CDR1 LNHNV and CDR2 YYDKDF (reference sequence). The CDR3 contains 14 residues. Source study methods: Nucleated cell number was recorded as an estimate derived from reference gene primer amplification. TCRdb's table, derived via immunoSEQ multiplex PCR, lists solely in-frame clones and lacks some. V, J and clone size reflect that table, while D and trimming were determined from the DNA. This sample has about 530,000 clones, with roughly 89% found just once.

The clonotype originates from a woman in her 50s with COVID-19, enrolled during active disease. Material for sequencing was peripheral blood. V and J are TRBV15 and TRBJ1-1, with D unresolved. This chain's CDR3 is CATSRELLNTEAFF. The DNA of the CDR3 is TGTGCCACCAGCAGAGAACTCCTGAACACTGAAGCTTTCTTT.